This TCR beta chain was found in a study of shared clonotypes between healthy human individuals. Germline values: CDR1 MNHEY, CDR2 SMNVEV (reference sequence). The length of the CDR3 is 17 residues. With 6 bases clipped from V and 4 bases from J, the junction kept 10 bases outside the gene matches. The study drew its donors from healthy HIV-negative adults without recent acute infections or vaccinations. A split of CD4+ cells into CD45RA+ naive and CD45RA-negative memory subsets was performed. Measured with immunoSEQ multiplex PCR; TCRdb has only the in-frame clones, and not every one. The sample lists approximately 620,000 clones; more than 95% were seen once. This clone appeared once.

This chain uses TRBV27 with TRBJ2-3, with 13 nucleotides matching TRBD2. This receptor was obtained from a woman aged 25 to 39 in good health. Sequenced: naive CD4+ T cells sorted from blood. Documented subset: CD45RA+ positively selected. The CDR3 region has the DNA TGTGCCAGCAGCCAACTAGCGGGAGGGTTTAGCGCAGATACGCAGTATTTT. This gives the protein CASSQLAGGFSADTQYF.